Given below is one TCR beta chain in context. The CDR3 length is 16 residues. Germline CDR1 reads MNHEY; CDR2 reads SVGAGI. Deletions cut 3 bases from V and 10 bases from J, with 22 bases between. The data were produced by immunoSEQ multiplex PCR, yet TCRdb's version contains in-frame clones alone and is incomplete. The sample shows under 150,000 clones, under 90% of them seen only once. The data are from a study of T cell responses to AZD1222 COVID-19 vaccine. The chain employs TRBV6-5 and TRBJ1-5; TRBD1 might be the D (6 bases). Sequences were derived from peripheral blood, sampled 28 days after the second AZD1222 dose. The TCR originated in an adult who received the AZD1222 COVID-19 vaccine. The CDR3 DNA reads TGTGCCAGCAGTTATCGTCCTGGGGGGCGAGGGCAACCCCAGCATTTT. Translation gives CASSYRPGGRGQPQHF.